This T cell receptor (beta chain) is from a study of blood T cell repertoires in COVID-19. At the level of the study: Acute-phase and convalescent COVID-19 samples originated in the United States, Italy and Spain.

Clones were sequenced by immunoSEQ multiplex PCR, and TCRdb holds only the in-frame ones, with some missing. This table has some 180,000 clones, roughly 93% appearing once. The TCR was taken from a man aged 18-30 years with COVID-19, enrolled during active disease. Sequencing was done on a sample of peripheral blood.

For the CDR3, the DNA is TGTGCCAGCAGCTTGGGACAGGGAGGCGAGCAGTACTTC. Translating it yields CASSLGQGGEQYF. This chain joins TRBV7-2 and TRBJ2-7, with 9 bases identical to TRBD1. V gave up 3 bases and J gave up 6 bases; unmatched junction bases: 3. Germline V gene lookup returns CDR1 SGHTA and CDR2 FQGNSA. The length of the CDR3 is 13 residues.